This is a list of T cell receptor delta chains from one sample in a study of gamma-delta chains in newborns, infants, children. TCRdb repeated clone calling on the reads with CATT. This table has more than 3,500 delta-chain clones, roughly 6.2% appearing once. Sequenced sample: blood. The receptor set was obtained from a child who was a newborn, infant or young child, either healthy, febrile or measles-vaccinated (not recorded which). Each CDR3 is given with its conserved first and last residue. The D gene is left open where the match is weak. Not every row has a clone size; where given, it reads once, few, many or a size class.

D	V	size	J	CDR3	DNA
TRDD3	TRAV29/DV5	few	TRDJ4	CAASWGIARPLIF	TGTGCAGCAAGCTGGGGGATAGCCAGACCCCTGATCTTT
TRDD3	TRDV2	-	TRDJ2	CACDYWGMGAAQLFF	TGTGCCTGTGACTACTGGGGGATGGGGGCAGCACAACTCTTCTTT
TRDD3	TRDV2	few	TRDJ3	CACDTVDPGGSGSWDTRQMFF	TGTGCCTGTGACACCGTCGATCCTGGGGGTTCGGGCTCCTGGGACACCCGACAGATGTTTTTC
TRDD3	TRDV2	medium-sized	TRDJ3	CACDGVLGDTRDTRQMFF	TGTGCCTGTGACGGGGTACTGGGGGATACCCGGGACACCCGACAGATGTTTTTC
TRDD3	TRAV29/DV5	-	TRDJ3	CAATQALPPGGRLVGDTRMASSWDTRQMFF	TGTGCAGCAACCCAAGCCCTTCCTCCGGGGGGACGACTAGTGGGGGATACGCGTATGGCCAGCTCCTGGGACACCCGACAGATGTTTTTC
TRDD3	TRDV2	-	TRDJ1	CACDILGAPGKLIF	TGTGCCTGTGACATACTGGGGGCCCCAGGGAAACTCATCTTT
-	TRDV2	few	TRDJ1	CARDHKIIYTDKLIF	TGTGCCCGCGACCACAAGATAATCTACACCGATAAACTCATCTTT
TRDD3	TRDV2	few	TRDJ1	CACDSAVLGATVDKLIF	TGTGCCTGTGACTCCGCTGTACTGGGGGCCACAGTCGATAAACTCATCTTT
TRDD3	TRDV2	-	TRDJ3	CACDDVLGTTWDTRQMFF	TGTGCCTGTGACGACGTACTGGGGACGACCTGGGACACCCGACAGATGTTTTTC
TRDD3	TRDV2	few	TRDJ2	CACDILGDKTAQLFF	TGTGCCTGTGACATACTGGGGGATAAAACAGCACAACTCTTCTTT
TRDD3	TRDV2	medium-sized	TRDJ3	CACDTVGGYASSWDTRQMFF	TGTGCCTGTGACACAGTTGGGGGATACGCGAGCTCCTGGGACACCCGACAGATGTTTTTC
TRDD3	TRDV2	-	TRDJ2	CACDAKSRVWGTSVLALTAQLFF	TGTGCCTGTGACGCGAAGAGCCGGGTCTGGGGGACCTCCGTACTAGCTTTGACAGCACAACTCTTCTTT
TRDD3	TRDV2	medium-sized	TRDJ3	CACDTVLGDKSSWDTRQMFF	TGTGCCTGTGACACCGTACTGGGGGATAAAAGCTCCTGGGACACCCGACAGATGTTTTTC
-	TRDV2	-	TRDJ3	CACDTLGWGNGAWDTRQMFF	TGTGCCTGTGACACCTTGGGCTGGGGAAACGGGGCCTGGGACACCCGACAGATGTTTTTC
-	TRDV2	medium-sized	TRDJ3	CACDAWGWDTRQMFF	TGTGCCTGTGACGCCTGGGGCTGGGACACCCGACAGATGTTTTTC
TRDD3	TRDV2	few	TRDJ3	CACDTTTGGASSWDTRQMFF	TGTGCCTGTGACACTACAACTGGGGGAGCCAGCTCCTGGGACACCCGACAGATGTTTTTC
TRDD3	TRDV1	-	TRDJ1	CALGEFLRLGDNTDKLIF	TGTGCTCTTGGGGAATTCCTACGACTGGGGGACAACACCGATAAACTCATCTTT
-	TRDV1	few	TRDJ1	CALGESFLLGDYTDKLIF	TGTGCTCTTGGGGAGTCCTTCCTACTGGGGGATTACACCGATAAACTCATCTTT
TRDD3	TRDV2	-	TRDJ3	CACDTAGGYRDTRQMFF	TGTGCCTGTGACACCGCTGGGGGATACCGGGACACCCGACAGATGTTTTTC
-	TRDV2	-	TRDJ3	CACDRRGQLSWDTRQMFF	TGTGCCTGTGACAGGAGGGGACAACTTTCCTGGGACACCCGACAGATGTTTTTC
-	TRDV3	-	TRDJ1	CAFGLGFSTDKLIF	TGTGCCTTCGGCCTTGGTTTCAGTACCGATAAACTCATCTTT
-	TRAV29/DV5	medium-sized	TRDJ1	CAASEASHRTGRWGTDKLIF	TGTGCAGCAAGCGAAGCTTCCCATCGTACTGGTCGATGGGGGACCGATAAACTCATCTTT
-	TRDV1	-	TRDJ1	CALGEFSRIGTDKLIF	TGTGCTCTTGGGGAATTCTCCCGTATCGGCACCGATAAACTCATCTTT
TRDD3	TRDV2	few	TRDJ3	CACDSWGVQSSWDTRQMFF	TGTGCCTGTGACAGCTGGGGGGTACAAAGCTCCTGGGACACCCGACAGATGTTTTTC
TRDD3	TRDV2	medium-sized	TRDJ1	CACDPWGPNDKLIF	TGTGCCTGTGACCCCTGGGGGCCGAACGATAAACTCATCTTT
TRDD3	TRDV2	medium-sized	TRDJ3	CACDKILGDSWDTRQMFF	TGTGCCTGTGACAAAATACTGGGGGATTCCTGGGACACCCGACAGATGTTTTTC
TRDD3	TRDV2	few	TRDJ3	CACDTYWGASSWDTRQMFF	TGTGCCTGTGACACGTACTGGGGGGCGAGCTCCTGGGACACCCGACAGATGTTTTTC
-	TRDV1	-	TRDJ1	CALGEYSGLGGYTDKLIF	TGTGCTCTTGGGGAATACTCCGGTCTAGGAGGGTACACCGATAAACTCATCTTT
-	TRDV1	few	TRDJ1	CALGEGVLLLYTDKLIF	TGTGCTCTTGGGGAGGGGGTGTTACTGCTTTACACCGATAAACTCATCTTT
TRDD3	TRDV2	medium-sized	TRDJ3	CACDFTGGYWDTRQMFF	TGTGCCTGTGACTTTACTGGGGGATACTGGGACACCCGACAGATGTTTTTC
TRDD3	TRDV2	medium-sized	TRDJ3	CACDTVGGIPSSWDTRQMFF	TGTGCCTGTGACACCGTAGGAGGGATACCGAGCTCCTGGGACACCCGACAGATGTTTTTC
TRDD3	TRDV1	few	TRDJ1	CALGGSPPAVGRNWGILNKLIF	TGTGCTCTTGGGGGTTCCCCCCCAGCGGTCGGAAGGAACTGGGGGATACTTAATAAACTCATCTTT
TRDD3	TRAV29/DV5	few	TRDJ1	CAASEVARVWGPYTDKLIF	TGTGCAGCAAGCGAGGTGGCTAGAGTCTGGGGGCCTTACACCGATAAACTCATCTTT
-	TRDV2	medium-sized	TRDJ3	CACDTLGRDTRQMFF	TGTGCCTGTGACACCCTGGGCCGGGACACCCGACAGATGTTTTTC
TRDD3	TRDV2	-	TRDJ2	CACDLLGDTPAQLFF	TGTGCCTGTGACTTACTGGGGGATACTCCAGCACAACTCTTCTTT
TRDD3	TRDV2	few	TRDJ3	CACDTGGLRVSWDTRQMFF	TGTGCCTGTGACACTGGGGGATTACGGGTCTCCTGGGACACCCGACAGATGTTTTTC
-	TRDV2	medium-sized	TRDJ3	CACDTVLDTSSWDTRQMFF	TGTGCCTGTGACACCGTACTGGATACTAGCTCCTGGGACACCCGACAGATGTTTTTC
TRDD3	TRDV2	few	TRDJ1	CACDTLGIPLGYKLIF	TGTGCCTGTGACACTTTGGGGATACCGTTGGGTTATAAACTCATCTTT
TRDD2	TRDV1	few	TRDJ4	CALGELAGLPTILGLPRPLIF	TGTGCTCTTGGGGAACTAGCGGGCCTTCCTACGATACTGGGGCTTCCTAGACCCCTGATCTTT
TRDD3	TRDV2	-	TRDJ2	CACDVLGDRTAQLFF	TGTGCCTGTGACGTACTGGGGGATAGGACAGCACAACTCTTCTTT
TRDD3	TRDV2	medium-sized	TRDJ1	CACYPLGDHPYTDKLIF	TGTGCCTGTTACCCTCTGGGGGACCACCCGTACACCGATAAACTCATCTTT
TRDD3	TRDV2	few	TRDJ2	CACDILGDTPLTAQLFF	TGTGCCTGTGACATTCTGGGGGATACGCCCTTGACAGCACAACTCTTCTTT
TRDD3	TRDV2	-	TRDJ3	CACDTWEVLGESSSWDTRQMFF	TGTGCCTGTGACACCTGGGAAGTACTGGGGGAATCGAGCTCCTGGGACACCCGACAGATGTTTTTC
TRDD3	TRDV2	medium-sized	TRDJ2	CACDNVLGDKALTAQLFF	TGTGCCTGTGACAATGTACTGGGGGACAAAGCTTTGACAGCACAACTCTTCTTT
TRDD3	TRDV2	few	TRDJ3	CACDRVGGGSLAWDTRQMFF	TGTGCCTGTGACCGCGTCGGAGGGGGATCCTTGGCCTGGGACACCCGACAGATGTTTTTC
TRDD3	TRDV2	-	TRDJ3	CACDTAMGDSWDTRQMFF	TGTGCCTGTGACACCGCGATGGGGGACTCCTGGGACACCCGACAGATGTTTTTC
TRDD3	TRDV2	-	TRDJ3	CACDTVGIRSWDTRQMFF	TGTGCCTGTGACACCGTGGGGATACGCTCCTGGGACACCCGACAGATGTTTTTC
TRDD3	TRDV1	-	TRDJ1	CALVDLPLRGGSTDKLIF	TGTGCTCTGGTAGACCTTCCCCTTCGTGGGGGATCAACCGATAAACTCATCTTT
TRDD3	TRAV29/DV5	few	TRDJ1	CAASAWGDSPTDKLIF	TGTGCAGCAAGCGCGTGGGGGGATAGTCCGACCGATAAACTCATCTTT
TRDD3	TRDV2	-	TRDJ2	CACDTGGYALTAQLFF	TGTGCCTGTGACACTGGGGGATACGCTTTGACAGCACAACTCTTCTTT
TRDD3	TRDV1	-	TRDJ1	CALGDFPPVLGDKLIF	TGTGCTCTTGGGGACTTCCCACCCGTACTGGGGGATAAACTCATCTTT
TRDD3	TRDV2	medium-sized	TRDJ3	CACDTTGGSWDTRQMFF	TGTGCCTGTGACACCACTGGGGGATCCTGGGACACCCGACAGATGTTTTTC